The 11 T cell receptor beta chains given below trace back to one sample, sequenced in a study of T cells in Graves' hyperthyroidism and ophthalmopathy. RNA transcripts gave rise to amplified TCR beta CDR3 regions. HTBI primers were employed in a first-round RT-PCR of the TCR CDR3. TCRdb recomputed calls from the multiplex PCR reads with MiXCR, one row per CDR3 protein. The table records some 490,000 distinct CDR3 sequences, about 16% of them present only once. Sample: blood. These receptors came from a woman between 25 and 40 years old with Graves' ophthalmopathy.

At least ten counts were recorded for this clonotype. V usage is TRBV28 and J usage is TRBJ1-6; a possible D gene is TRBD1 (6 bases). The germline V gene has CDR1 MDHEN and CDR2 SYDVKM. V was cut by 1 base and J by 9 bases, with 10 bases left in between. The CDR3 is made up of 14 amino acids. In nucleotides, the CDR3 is TGTGCCAGCAGTTTATTAGGGGGGCGTTCACCCCTCCACTTT. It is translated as CASSLLGGRSPLHF.

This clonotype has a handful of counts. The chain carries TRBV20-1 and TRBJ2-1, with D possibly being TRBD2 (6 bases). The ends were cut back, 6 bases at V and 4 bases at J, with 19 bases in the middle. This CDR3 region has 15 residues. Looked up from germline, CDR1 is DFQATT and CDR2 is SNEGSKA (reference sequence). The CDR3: CSAPAAGRIYNEQFF. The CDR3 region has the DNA TGCAGTGCCCCCGCGGCGGGACGGATATACAATGAGCAGTTCTTC.

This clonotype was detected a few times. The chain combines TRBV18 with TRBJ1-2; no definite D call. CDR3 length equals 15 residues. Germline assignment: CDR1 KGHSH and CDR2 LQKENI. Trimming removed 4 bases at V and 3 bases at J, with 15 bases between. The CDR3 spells CASSLGSETYYGYTF. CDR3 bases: TGTGCCAGCTCACTCGGATCCGAAACTTACTATGGCTACACCTTC.

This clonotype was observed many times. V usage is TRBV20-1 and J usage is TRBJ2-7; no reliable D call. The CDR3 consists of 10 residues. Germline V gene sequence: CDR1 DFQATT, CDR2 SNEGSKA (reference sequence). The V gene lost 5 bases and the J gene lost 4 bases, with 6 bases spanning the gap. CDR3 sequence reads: CSAVLYEQYF. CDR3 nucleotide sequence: TGCAGTGCTGTCCTTTACGAGCAGTACTTC.

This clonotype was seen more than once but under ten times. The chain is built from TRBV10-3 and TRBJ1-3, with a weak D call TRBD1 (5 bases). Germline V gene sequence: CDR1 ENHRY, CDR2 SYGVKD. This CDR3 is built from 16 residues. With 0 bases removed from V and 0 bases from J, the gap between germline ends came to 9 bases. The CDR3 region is CAISESRGTSGNTIYF. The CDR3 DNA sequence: TGTGCCATCAGTGAGTCTCGTGGGACCTCTGGAAACACCATATATTTT.

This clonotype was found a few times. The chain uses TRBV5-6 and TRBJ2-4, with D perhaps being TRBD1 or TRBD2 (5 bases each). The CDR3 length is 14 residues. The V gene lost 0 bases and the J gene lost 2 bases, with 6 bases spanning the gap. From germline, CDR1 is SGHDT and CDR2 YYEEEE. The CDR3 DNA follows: TGTGCCAGCAGCTTGGGGGACCCCAAAAACATTCAGTACTTC. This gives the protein CASSLGDPKNIQYF.

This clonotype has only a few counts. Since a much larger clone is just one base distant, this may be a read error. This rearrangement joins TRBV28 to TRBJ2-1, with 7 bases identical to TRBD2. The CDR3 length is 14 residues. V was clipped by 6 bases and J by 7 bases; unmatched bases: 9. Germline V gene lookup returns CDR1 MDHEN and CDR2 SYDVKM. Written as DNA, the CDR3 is TGTGCCAGCAGAAGGGAGGGGAAGGGGAATGAGCAGTTCTTC. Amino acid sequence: CASRREGKGNEQFF.

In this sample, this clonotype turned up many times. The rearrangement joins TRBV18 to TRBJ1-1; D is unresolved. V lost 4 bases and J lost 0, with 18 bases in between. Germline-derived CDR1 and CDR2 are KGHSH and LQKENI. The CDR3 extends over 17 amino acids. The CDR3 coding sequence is TGTGCCAGCTCACTTCGACGGGCCCTGTCGATGAACACTGAAGCTTTCTTT. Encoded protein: CASSLRRALSMNTEAFF.

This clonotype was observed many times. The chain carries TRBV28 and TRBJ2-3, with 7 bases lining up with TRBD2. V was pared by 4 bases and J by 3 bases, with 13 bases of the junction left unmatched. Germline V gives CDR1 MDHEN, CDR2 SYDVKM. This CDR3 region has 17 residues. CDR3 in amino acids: CASSSGLGTPATDTQYF. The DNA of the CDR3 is TGTGCCAGCAGTTCCGGACTAGGAACACCGGCGACAGATACGCAGTATTTT.

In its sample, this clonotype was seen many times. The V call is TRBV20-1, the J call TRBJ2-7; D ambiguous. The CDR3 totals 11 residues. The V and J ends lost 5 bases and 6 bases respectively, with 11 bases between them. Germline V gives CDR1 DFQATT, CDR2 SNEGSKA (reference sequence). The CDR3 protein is CSAYTSTEQYF. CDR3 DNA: TGCAGTGCTTATACTTCAACCGAGCAGTACTTC.

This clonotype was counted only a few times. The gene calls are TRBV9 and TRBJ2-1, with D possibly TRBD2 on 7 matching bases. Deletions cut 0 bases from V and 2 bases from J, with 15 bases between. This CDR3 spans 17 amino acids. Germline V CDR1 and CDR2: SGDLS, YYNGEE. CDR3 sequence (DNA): TGTGCCAGCAGCGTAGGAGGGGGGGCGGGCCCCTACAATGAGCAGTTCTTC. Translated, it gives CASSVGGGAGPYNEQFF.